This T cell receptor beta chain was found in a study of CD8+ T cells in alopecia areata. In the case of this clone: Antigen unknown.

Study-wide points: Scalp and blood retained many expanded lesional clones during tofacitinib. Alopecia totalis/universalis scalp especially showed more expanded CD8+ clones than normal scalp.

Sequencing relied on a cDNA template that was reverse transcribed from extracted RNA. Some clones are missing from TCRdb's copy, which holds only in-frame ones; the method was immunoSEQ multiplex PCR. Altogether over 100,000 clones are present, roughly three fifths being singletons, with the ten largest covering more than 9%. The sample's treatment: oral pan-JAK inhibitor, 5-10 mg twice daily. The CDR3 totals 12 residues. The germline V gene encodes CDR1 MNHEY and CDR2 SVGAGI. The ends were cut back, 6 bases at V and 6 bases at J, with 8 bases in the middle. This TCR was sampled from a human donor with alopecia areata. This sample comprised CD8+ T cells sorted from blood, obtained at week 24, from a patient treated with tofacitinib. This chain uses TRBV6-5 with TRBJ1-4, with D unclear. The CDR3 DNA is TGTGCCAGCAGGGGCATGGATGAAAAACTGTTTTTT. It translates to CASRGMDEKLFF.